This entry lists 27 T cell receptor beta chains sequenced from one sample in a study of blood T cell repertoires in COVID-19 (TCRdb year 2020). The method was the immunoSEQ multiplex PCR assay. Sourced from immuneACCESS, this table was stored by TCRdb with only in-frame sequences that have V and J called. A share of the clones is absent; for the studies checked, an unresolved V gene accounts for under half, and the remainder has no known explanation. Across this sample there are under 300,000 clones, with over 65% seen only once. Less than 6% of the sample is held by the ten biggest clonotypes. Sequenced: peripheral blood. These TCRs come from a man in his 60s who had recovered from COVID-19.

The chain has TRBV6-1 and TRBJ1-5; 7 bases match TRBD1. This CDR3 is 14 amino acids long. V trimming: 7 bases; J trimming: 2 bases; junction bases outside the gene matches: 5. In germline, CDR1 is MNHNS, CDR2 SASEGT. The CDR3 reads CASNNRGGNQPQHF. The CDR3 bases are TGTGCCAGCAACAACAGGGGAGGCAATCAGCCCCAGCATTTT.

The V call is TRBV5-6, the J call TRBJ2-3; possible D gene TRBD2, 5 bases. Trimming cost V 0 bases and J 5 bases, with 13 bases left between them. The CDR3 runs 15 residues. CDR1 is SGHDT and CDR2 is YYEEEE in the germline V gene. CDR3 residues: CASSLDPYGVDTQYF. Here the CDR3 DNA reads TGTGCCAGCAGCTTGGACCCCTACGGGGTAGATACGCAGTATTTT.

This sequence joins TRBV19 and TRBJ2-4; TRBD1 is a possible D gene (5 bases). CDR1 is LNHDA and CDR2 is SQIVND in the germline V gene (reference sequence). The V end lost 5 bases, the J end lost 4 bases, and 6 bases lay between the germline ends. The CDR3 covers 12 residues. For the CDR3, the DNA is TGTGCCAGTAGTCGACAGAAAAACATTCAGTACTTC. Amino acid sequence: CASSRQKNIQYF.

This clone was picked up one time. The chain recombines TRBV19 with TRBJ2-3; 8 bases are a match to TRBD1. After removal of 8 bases from V and 5 bases from J, the junction contained 9 bases not matched to a gene. From germline, CDR1 is LNHDA and CDR2 SQIVND (reference sequence). The CDR3 is made up of 14 amino acids. The CDR3 reads CASGQGAFEDTQYF. The CDR3 nucleotides are TGTGCCAGTGGTCAGGGGGCATTTGAAGATACGCAGTATTTT.

The V and J genes are TRBV7-2 and TRBJ1-2, with no clear D. This CDR3 region has 14 residues. The V end was cut by 8 bases, the J end by 7 bases, with 20 bases between. Germline lookup yields CDR1 SGHTA and CDR2 FQGNSA. The DNA of the CDR3 is TGTGCCAGCCTTCGGTCAGTCGGGTTCGGTGGCTACACCTTC. It codes for CASLRSVGFGGYTF.

This sequence joins TRBV7-2 and TRBJ2-1; 7 bases align to TRBD2. J gave up 4 bases and V 0 bases, and 6 bases lay outside the gene matches. The CDR3 loop spans 16 amino acids. CDR1 SGHTA and CDR2 FQGNSA come from the germline V gene. CDR3 residues: CASSLAASGGYNEQFF. As DNA, the CDR3 is TGTGCCAGCAGCTTAGCGGCTAGCGGAGGGTACAATGAGCAGTTCTTC.

The CDR3 spells CASSSRDRGLEKLFF. CDR3 DNA: TGTGCCAGCAGCTCCCGGGACAGGGGACTTGAAAAACTGTTTTTT. The chain employs TRBV7-9 and TRBJ1-4; 10 bases line up with TRBD1. V trimming: 4 bases; J trimming: 7 bases; junction bases outside the gene matches: 6. This CDR3 is 15 amino acids long. CDR1 is SEHNR and CDR2 is FQNEAQ in the germline V gene (reference sequence).

Here the CDR3 reads CASSYVWSSYYNEQFF. CDR3 nucleotides: TGTGCCAGCAGTTACGTCTGGTCTAGCTACTACAATGAGCAGTTCTTC. The chain joins TRBV6-2 or TRBV6-3 to TRBJ2-1; tentatively, D is TRBD2 (5 bases). In germline, CDR1 is MNHEY, CDR2 SVGEGT. CDR3 length: 16 amino acids. V was clipped by 2 bases and J by 3 bases, with 14 bases between them.

A single count supports this clone. This chain's CDR3 is CASRGDRDPSYEQYF. The CDR3 region has the DNA TGTGCCAGCAGGGGGGACAGGGACCCCTCCTACGAGCAGTACTTC. This chain connects TRBV27 to TRBJ2-7, with 9 bases lining up with TRBD1. Germline CDR1 and CDR2: MNHEY and SMNVEV (reference sequence). The J segment lost 0 bases and the V segment lost 6 bases, leaving 6 bases of the junction unmatched. The CDR3 is made up of 15 amino acids.

At least ten counts were recorded for this clone. The rearrangement joins TRBV2 to TRBJ2-7; D not certain. Germline loops: CDR1 SNHLY, CDR2 FYNNEI. This CDR3 is 12 amino acids long. The V and J ends lost 6 bases and 0 bases respectively, with 6 bases between them. The CDR3 DNA reads TGTGCCAGCAGGGCAGTCTCCTACGAGCAGTACTTC. Amino acids: CASRAVSYEQYF.

The rearrangement uses TRBV18 and TRBJ1-1; tentative D call: TRBD1 (5 bases). This CDR3 contains 15 residues. Between the trimmed V and J ends, which lost 3 bases and 5 bases, there was a span of 16 bases. The germline CDR1 and CDR2 sequences are KGHSH and LQKENI. For the CDR3, the DNA is TGTGCCAGCTCACCCGATATTGGGGCCATAACTGAAGCTTTCTTT. It is translated as CASSPDIGAITEAFF. Complete variable domain (other parts from reference TRBV18 and TRBJ1-1): NAGVMQNPRHLVRRRGQEARLRCSPMKGHSHVYWYRQLPEEGLKFMVYLQKENIIDESGMPKERFSAEFPKEGPSILRIQQVVRGDSAAYFCASSPDIGAITEAFFGQGTRLTVV.

The rearrangement links TRBV7-3 to TRBJ2-1, with TRBD2 identical over 10 bases. CDR3 length: 14 residues. The germline CDR1 and CDR2 sequences are SGHTA and FQGTGA. V shed 1 base, J shed 10 bases, and the junction held 4 bases outside the gene matches. The chain's CDR3 is CASSLISGGVEQFF. The DNA of the CDR3 is TGTGCCAGCAGCTTAATAAGCGGGGGGGTCGAGCAGTTCTTC.

V gene TRBV5-6 combines with J gene TRBJ2-2, with D tentatively TRBD1 (6 bases). With 2 bases removed from V and 2 bases from J, the gap between germline ends came to 10 bases. Per germline, CDR1 SGHDT and CDR2 YYEEEE. This CDR3 region has 15 residues. CDR3 nucleotides: TGTGCCAGCAGCTTAGAAGGGACAAACACCGGGGAGCTGTTTTTT. This sequence encodes CASSLEGTNTGELFF.

The chain combines TRBV29-1 with TRBJ1-1, with TRBD1 matching 7 bases. The CDR3 loop spans 11 amino acids. With V trimmed by 7 bases and J by 7 bases, 6 bases remained unmatched. Germline CDR1 reads SQVTM; CDR2 reads ANQGSEA. In DNA form, the CDR3 reads TGCAGCGGGGGGACAGCCTATGAAGCTTTCTTT. It codes for CSGGTAYEAFF.

This chain uses TRBV4-1 with TRBJ1-2; the D is unclear. The CDR3 spans 12 residues. Trimming stripped 0 bases from V and 8 bases from J, with 7 bases between. Germline-derived CDR1 and CDR2 are MGHRA and YSYEKL. Written as DNA, the CDR3 is TGCGCCAGCAGCCAAGAAACCGGGGGCTACACCTTC. Protein: CASSQETGGYTF.

This chain joins TRBV6-5 and TRBJ1-2; 7 bases fit TRBD1. Germline V gene sequence: CDR1 MNHEY, CDR2 SVGAGI. The junction had 9 bases not matched to a gene; V was cut back by 6 bases and J by 8 bases. This CDR3 comprises 13 residues. This CDR3 reads CASSRQGLEGYTF. In DNA, the CDR3 is TGTGCCAGCAGCCGACAGGGTTTGGAGGGCTACACCTTC.

This chain uses TRBV6-4 with TRBJ1-1; D remains ambiguous. Trimming pared 3 bases from V and 3 bases from J, leaving 8 bases between. In germline, CDR1 is MRHNA, CDR2 SNTAGT. There are 13 residues in the CDR3. The CDR3 nucleotides are TGTGCCAGCAGTGAGCAGGATTACACTGAAGCTTTCTTT. Translating it yields CASSEQDYTEAFF.

This sequence joins TRBV7-2 and TRBJ2-7, with 8 bases that match TRBD1. CDR1 is SGHTA and CDR2 is FQGNSA in the germline V gene. J gave up 4 bases and V 3 bases, and 5 bases lay outside the gene matches. This CDR3 comprises 14 residues. The CDR3 region is CASSFDRGRYEQYF. Written as DNA, the CDR3 is TGTGCCAGCAGCTTTGACAGGGGTCGGTACGAGCAGTACTTC.

V gene TRBV2 combines with J gene TRBJ1-2, with D possibly being TRBD1 (5 bases). CDR3 length: 12 amino acids. V dropped 6 bases and J dropped 6 bases, with 11 bases sitting between them. Germline V lookup: CDR1 SNHLY, CDR2 FYNNEI. Here the CDR3 reads CASSYQGNGYTF. DNA of the CDR3: TGTGCCAGCAGCTATCAGGGAAATGGCTACACCTTC.

The rearrangement links TRBV29-1 to TRBJ2-5, with D perhaps TRBD1 (5 bases). This CDR3 is built from 13 residues. Trimming cost V 4 bases and J 2 bases, with 11 bases left between them. Germline values: CDR1 SQVTM, CDR2 ANQGSEA. In DNA form, the CDR3 reads TGCAGCGTTGCGCTGACAGCTCAAGAGACCCAGTACTTC. Protein sequence: CSVALTAQETQYF. The full variable domain, completed using reference TRBV29-1 and TRBJ2-5, is SAVISQKPSRDICQRGTSLTIQCQVDSQVTMMFWYRQQPGQSLTLIATANQGSEATYESGFVIDKFPISRPNLTFSTLTVSNMSPEDSSIYLCSVALTAQETQYFGPGTRLLVL.

The rearrangement links TRBV7-9 to TRBJ2-7; 8 bases are shared with TRBD2. This CDR3 is 16 amino acids long. Germline trimming cut 5 bases from V and 5 bases from J; bases unmatched to any gene: 14. Germline CDR1 reads SEHNR; CDR2 reads FQNEAQ (reference sequence). The CDR3: CASSPPFREGTNEQYF. The CDR3 bases are TGTGCCAGCAGCCCGCCCTTTCGGGAGGGAACCAACGAGCAGTACTTC.

V is TRBV19 and J is TRBJ1-1; D possibly corresponds to TRBD1 (5 bases). The CDR3 has 16 amino acids. V dropped 5 bases and J dropped 0 bases, with 16 bases sitting between them. Germline CDR1 and CDR2: LNHDA and SQIVND (reference sequence). CDR3 coding DNA: TGTGCCAGTAGTTCCCCACAGGTTCGAATGAACACTGAAGCTTTCTTT. Its protein product is CASSSPQVRMNTEAFF.

The V gene is TRBV7-9, the J gene TRBJ2-1; 7 bases are a match to TRBD2. V gave up 5 bases and J gave up 8 bases; unmatched junction bases: 12. The CDR3 has 15 amino acids. Germline V gives CDR1 SEHNR, CDR2 FQNEAQ (reference sequence). This chain's CDR3 is CASSIRLARRDEQFF. Written as DNA, the CDR3 is TGTGCCAGCAGCATCCGACTAGCTCGAAGGGATGAGCAGTTCTTC.

J is TRBJ1-2 and V is TRBV6-5; possible D gene TRBD1, 5 bases. V lost 7 bases, J lost 5 bases, and 17 bases lay in between. CDR1 MNHEY and CDR2 SVGAGI come from the germline V gene. CDR3 length equals 14 residues. The CDR3 loop is CASTRVGGIYGYTF. DNA of the CDR3: TGTGCCAGCACCCGGGTTGGGGGGATTTATGGCTACACCTTC.

This chain links TRBV11-1 with TRBJ1-1; the D gene is possibly TRBD1 (6 bases). Trimming removed 3 bases from V and 4 bases from J, with 12 bases in between. Looked up from germline, CDR1 is SGHAT and CDR2 is FQDESV (reference sequence). The CDR3 has 14 residues. Written as DNA, the CDR3 is TGTGCCAGCAGCTTGAAAGGGGGGGCCACTGAAGCTTTCTTT. Residues: CASSLKGGATEAFF.

This chain uses TRBV3-1 (or the pseudogene TRBV3-2) with TRBJ2-5; D unclear. Germline lookup yields CDR1 LGHDT and CDR2 YNNKEL (reference sequence). This CDR3 has 12 amino acids. Trimming removed 2 bases from V and 5 bases from J, with 6 bases in between. As DNA, the CDR3 is TGTGCCAGCAGCCAATTTCCGGAGACCCAGTACTTC. Translation gives CASSQFPETQYF.

This clone was detected a few times. This sequence joins TRBV20-1 and TRBJ1-5; D possibly corresponds to TRBD1 (5 bases). The CDR3 contains 14 residues. With 3 bases removed from V and 6 bases from J, the gap between germline ends came to 15 bases. Germline V gene sequence: CDR1 DFQATT, CDR2 SNEGSKA (reference sequence). CDR3 bases: TGCAGTGCTAGTTCGCAGGGTGTTGTTCAGCCCCAGCATTTT. Its translation: CSASSQGVVQPQHF.